What follows are 8 T cell receptor beta chains derived from one specimen sequenced in a study of T-cell reconstitution after alpha-beta-depleted transplantation in children. Using unique molecular identifiers, the investigators prepared the TCRbeta library. In TCRdb, the PCR reads were re-called with MiXCR into one record per CDR3 protein. The repertoire has about 460,000 distinct CDR3 sequences, roughly an eighth of them found once; the top ten carry 14%. The sample consisted of PBMCs, mostly from graft donor cells, taken 180 days after TCRalphabeta/CD19-depleted stem cell transplant. These receptors all stem from a female patient between 2 and 15 years old who had a stem cell transplant for aplastic anemia, so the T cells may come from the graft donor.

The chain links TRBV4-3 to TRBJ2-2, with a weak D call TRBD1 (6 bases). The V gene lost 4 bases and the J gene lost 6 bases, with 12 bases spanning the gap. The V gene's germline CDR1 is LGHNA and CDR2 YSLEER. The CDR3 extends over 14 amino acids. CDR3 sequence (DNA): TGCGCCAGCAGCCGAGTAGGGGGATCCGGGGAGCTGTTTTTT. This sequence encodes CASSRVGGSGELFF.

The chain couples TRBV7-9 to TRBJ1-1; D ambiguous. Trimming removed 5 bases at V and 7 bases at J, with 11 bases between. CDR1 is SEHNR, CDR2 FQNEAQ, per germline (reference sequence). This CDR3 has 12 amino acids. As DNA, the CDR3 is TGTGCCAGCAGCCGTGAACAGAATGAAGCTTTCTTT. It specifies CASSREQNEAFF.

This clonotype was detected only a few times. The chain combines TRBV5-1 with TRBJ1-4; TRBD1 is a possible D gene (5 bases). Germline V gives CDR1 SGHRS, CDR2 YFSETQ. The CDR3 loop spans 14 amino acids. Trimming stripped 5 bases from V and 2 bases from J, with 10 bases between. The CDR3 loop is CASSEGRTNEKLFF. The CDR3 DNA reads as TGCGCCAGCAGTGAGGGACGGACTAATGAAAAACTGTTTTTT.

This clonotype was detected a few times. The gene calls are TRBV9 and TRBJ2-1; possible D gene TRBD1, 6 bases. The CDR3 length is 15 residues. Trimming cost V 4 bases and J 8 bases, with 19 bases left between them. Germline V CDR1 and CDR2: SGDLS, YYNGEE. The CDR3 here is CASSPTGTPLDEQFF. The CDR3 region has the DNA TGTGCCAGCAGCCCGACTGGGACACCCTTGGATGAGCAGTTCTTC.

Only a few counts were recorded for this clonotype. This chain uses TRBV28 with TRBJ2-3; the D is unclear. The germline V and J ends were trimmed by 6 bases and 2 bases, with 18 bases remaining between them. Per germline, CDR1 MDHEN and CDR2 SYDVKM. This CDR3 has 16 amino acids. The CDR3 loop is CASRTPRGPFTDTQYF. The CDR3 DNA reads as TGTGCCAGCAGAACCCCCCGTGGCCCGTTCACAGATACGCAGTATTTT. Full variable domain (missing parts from reference TRBV28 and TRBJ2-3): DVKVTQSSRYLVKRTGEKVFLECVQDMDHENMFWYRQDPGLGLRLIYFSYDVKMKEKGDIPEGYSVSREKKERFSLILESASTNQTSMYLCASRTPRGPFTDTQYFGPGTRLTVL.

The V and J genes are TRBV29-1 and TRBJ2-1; D is perhaps TRBD1 (5 bases). The V gene's germline CDR1 is SQVTM and CDR2 ANQGSEA. The CDR3 length is 14 residues. V shed 3 bases and J shed 6 bases, with 15 bases lying between them. The DNA for the CDR3 is TGCAGCGTTGATAGGCCCCAGGGTGTCAATGAGCAGTTCTTC. It yields the protein CSVDRPQGVNEQFF.

The chain carries TRBV29-1 and TRBJ2-1, with TRBD1 matching over 7 bases. The CDR3 sequence is 14 residues long. With V trimmed by 3 bases and J by 3 bases, 5 bases remained unmatched. Per the germline V gene, CDR1 is SQVTM and CDR2 is ANQGSEA. The CDR3 loop reads CSVEERGLYNEQFF. CDR3 DNA sequence: TGCAGCGTTGAGGAGAGGGGGCTCTACAATGAGCAGTTCTTC.

This clonotype was seen ten or more times. The chain combines TRBV12-3 or TRBV12-4 with TRBJ2-2; a possible D gene is TRBD2 (5 bases). V was pared by 3 bases and J by 5 bases, with 10 bases between. This CDR3 spans 14 amino acids. Written as DNA, the CDR3 is TGTGCCAGCAGTTTGGCTAGCCGAACCGGGGAGCTGTTTTTT. This translates into CASSLASRTGELFF.